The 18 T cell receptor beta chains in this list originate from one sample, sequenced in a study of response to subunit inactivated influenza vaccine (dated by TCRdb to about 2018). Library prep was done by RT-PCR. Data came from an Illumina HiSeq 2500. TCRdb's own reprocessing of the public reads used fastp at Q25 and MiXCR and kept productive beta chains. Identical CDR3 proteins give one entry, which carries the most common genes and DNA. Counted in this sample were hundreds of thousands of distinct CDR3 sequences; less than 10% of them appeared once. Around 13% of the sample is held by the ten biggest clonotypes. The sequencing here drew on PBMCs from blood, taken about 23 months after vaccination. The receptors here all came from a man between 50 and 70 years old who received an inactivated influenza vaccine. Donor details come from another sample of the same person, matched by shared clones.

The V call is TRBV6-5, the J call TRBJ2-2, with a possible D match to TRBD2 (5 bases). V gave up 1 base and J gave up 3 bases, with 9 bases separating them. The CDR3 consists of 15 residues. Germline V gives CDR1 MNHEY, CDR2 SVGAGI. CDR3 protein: CASSYFGIDTGELFF. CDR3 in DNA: TGTGCCAGCAGTTACTTCGGGATTGACACCGGGGAGCTGTTTTTT.

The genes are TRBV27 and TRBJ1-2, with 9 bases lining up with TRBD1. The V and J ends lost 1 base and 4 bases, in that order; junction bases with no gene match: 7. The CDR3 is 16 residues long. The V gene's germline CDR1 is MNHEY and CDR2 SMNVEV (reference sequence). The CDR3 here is CASSLYRQGESYGYTF. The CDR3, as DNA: TGTGCCAGCAGTTTATATCGACAGGGGGAAAGCTATGGCTACACCTTC.

CDR3 nucleotides: TGTGCCACATATGGTGTTATCACAGATACGCAGTATTTT. Translation gives CATYGVITDTQYF. The V and J genes are TRBV15 and TRBJ2-3; D call uncertain. CDR3 size: 13 residues. CDR1 is LNHNV, CDR2 YYDKDF, per germline (reference sequence). V was shortened by 9 bases and J by 2 bases, with 12 bases between the two germline ends.

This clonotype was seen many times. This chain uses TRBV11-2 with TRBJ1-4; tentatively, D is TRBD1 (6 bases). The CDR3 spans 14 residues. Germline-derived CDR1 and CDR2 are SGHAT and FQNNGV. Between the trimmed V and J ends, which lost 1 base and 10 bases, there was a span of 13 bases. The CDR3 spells CASSLGTENIKLFF. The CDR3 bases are TGTGCCAGCAGCTTAGGGACAGAGAACATAAAACTGTTTTTT.

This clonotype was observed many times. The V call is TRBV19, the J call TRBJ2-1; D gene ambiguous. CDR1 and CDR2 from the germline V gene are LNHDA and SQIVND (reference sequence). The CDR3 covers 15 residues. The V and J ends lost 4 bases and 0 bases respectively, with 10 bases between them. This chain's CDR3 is CASSTAWDSYNEQFF. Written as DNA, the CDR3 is TGTGCCAGTAGTACGGCGTGGGACTCCTACAATGAGCAGTTCTTC.

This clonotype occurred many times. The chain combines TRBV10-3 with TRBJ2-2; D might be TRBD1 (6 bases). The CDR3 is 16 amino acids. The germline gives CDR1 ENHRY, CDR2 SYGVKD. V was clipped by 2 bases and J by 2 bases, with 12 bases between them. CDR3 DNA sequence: TGTGCCATCAGTGAGAGAACAGGGATTAACACCGGGGAGCTGTTTTTT. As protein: CAISERTGINTGELFF.

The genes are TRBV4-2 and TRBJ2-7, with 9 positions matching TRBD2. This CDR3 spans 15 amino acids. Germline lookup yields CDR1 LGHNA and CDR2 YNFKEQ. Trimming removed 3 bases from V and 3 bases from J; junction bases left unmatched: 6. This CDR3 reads CASSQSSGVNYEQYF. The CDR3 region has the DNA TGTGCCAGCAGCCAGTCTAGCGGGGTGAACTACGAGCAGTACTTC.

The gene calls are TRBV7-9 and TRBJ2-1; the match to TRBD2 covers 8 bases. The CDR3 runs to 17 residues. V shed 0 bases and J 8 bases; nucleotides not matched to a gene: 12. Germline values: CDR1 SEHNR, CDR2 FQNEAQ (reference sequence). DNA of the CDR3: TGTGCCAGCAGCTTAGCGCAACTAGCGGTTAAGGCCTATGAGCAGTTCTTC. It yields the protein CASSLAQLAVKAYEQFF. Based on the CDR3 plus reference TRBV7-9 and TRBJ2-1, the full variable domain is DTGVSQNPRHKITKRGQNVTFRCDPISEHNRLYWYRQTLGQGPEFLTYFQNEAQLEKSRLLSDRFSAERPKGSFSTLEIQRTEQGDSAMYLCASSLAQLAVKAYEQFFGPGTRLTVL.

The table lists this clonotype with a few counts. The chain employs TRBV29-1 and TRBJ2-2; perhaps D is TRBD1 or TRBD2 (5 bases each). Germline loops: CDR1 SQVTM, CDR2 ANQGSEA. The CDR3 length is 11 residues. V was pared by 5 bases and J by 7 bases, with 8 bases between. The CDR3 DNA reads TGCAGCGTTACTGGGGGCGGGGAGCTGTTTTTT. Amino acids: CSVTGGGELFF.

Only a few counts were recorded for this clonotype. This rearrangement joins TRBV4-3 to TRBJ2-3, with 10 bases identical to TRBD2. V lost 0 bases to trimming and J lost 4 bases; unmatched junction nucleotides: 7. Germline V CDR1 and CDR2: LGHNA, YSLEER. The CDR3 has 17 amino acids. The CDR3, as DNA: TGCGCCAGCAGCCAAGACAGCGGGGGGGCCAGAGCAGATACGCAGTATTTT. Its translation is CASSQDSGGARADTQYF.

CDR3 DNA: TGCAGTGCTCCTCGAGCGGGAGGGCCCACCGGGGAGCTGTTTTTT. Translating gives CSAPRAGGPTGELFF. The rearrangement uses TRBV20-1 and TRBJ2-2; 10 nucleotides line up with TRBD2. Trimming took 5 bases from V and 4 from J; bases not matched to a gene: 7. Germline V gives CDR1 DFQATT, CDR2 SNEGSKA (reference sequence). The CDR3 runs to 15 residues.

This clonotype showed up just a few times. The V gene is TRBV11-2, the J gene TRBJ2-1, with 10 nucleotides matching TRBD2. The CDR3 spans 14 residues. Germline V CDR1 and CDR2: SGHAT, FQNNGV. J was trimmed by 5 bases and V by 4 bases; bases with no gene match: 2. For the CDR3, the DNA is TGTGCCAGCAGCTCGGGACTAGCGCACAATGAGCAGTTCTTC. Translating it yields CASSSGLAHNEQFF.

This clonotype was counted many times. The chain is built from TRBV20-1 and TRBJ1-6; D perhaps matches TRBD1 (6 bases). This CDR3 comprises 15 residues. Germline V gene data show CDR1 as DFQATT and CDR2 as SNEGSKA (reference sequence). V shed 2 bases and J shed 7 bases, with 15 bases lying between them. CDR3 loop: CSARLGARRNSPLHF. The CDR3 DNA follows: TGCAGTGCTAGACTGGGGGCACGTAGGAATTCACCCCTCCACTTT.

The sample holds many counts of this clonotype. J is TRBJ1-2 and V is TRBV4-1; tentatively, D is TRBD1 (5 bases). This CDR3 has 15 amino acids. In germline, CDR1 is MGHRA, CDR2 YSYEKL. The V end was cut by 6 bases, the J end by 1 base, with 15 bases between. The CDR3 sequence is CASRMTEENNYGYTF. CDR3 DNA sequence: TGCGCCAGCAGAATGACAGAGGAGAATAACTATGGCTACACCTTC.

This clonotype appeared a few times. The DNA for the CDR3 is TGTGCCAGCAGCCAAGATATAGAGCGGGGGCTTACCGGTACGCAGTATTTT. It codes for CASSQDIERGLTGTQYF. The chain employs TRBV4-2 and TRBJ2-3; 8 bases fit TRBD2. The length of the CDR3 is 17 residues. V dropped 0 bases and J dropped 8; count of bases not matched to a gene: 13. CDR1 LGHNA and CDR2 YNFKEQ come from the germline V gene.

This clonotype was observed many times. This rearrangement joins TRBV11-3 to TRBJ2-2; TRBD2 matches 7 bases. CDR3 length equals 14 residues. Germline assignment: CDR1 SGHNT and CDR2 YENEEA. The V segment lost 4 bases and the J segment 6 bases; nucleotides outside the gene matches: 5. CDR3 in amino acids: CASSSEGRAGELFF. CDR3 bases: TGTGCCAGCAGCTCGGAAGGGAGGGCCGGGGAGCTGTTTTTT.

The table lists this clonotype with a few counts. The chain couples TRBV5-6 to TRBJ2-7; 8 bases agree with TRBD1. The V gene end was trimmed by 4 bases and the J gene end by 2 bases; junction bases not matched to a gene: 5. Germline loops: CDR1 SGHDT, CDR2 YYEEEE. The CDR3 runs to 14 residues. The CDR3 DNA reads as TGTGCCAGCAGCCGGGACAGGAGGACCTACGAGCAGTACTTC. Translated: CASSRDRRTYEQYF.

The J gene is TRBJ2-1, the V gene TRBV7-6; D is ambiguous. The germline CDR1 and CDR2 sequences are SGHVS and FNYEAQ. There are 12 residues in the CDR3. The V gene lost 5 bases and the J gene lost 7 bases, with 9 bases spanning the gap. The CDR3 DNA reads TGTGCCAGCAGCCGACCCCTGAATGAGCAGTTCTTC. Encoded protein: CASSRPLNEQFF.